These 3 T cell receptor beta chains were all obtained from the same sample, sequenced in a study of T cells in Graves' hyperthyroidism and ophthalmopathy (dated by TCRdb to about 2019). Libraries were made using multiplex PCR. Sequencing took place on an Illumina HiSeq 2000. The TCR beta CDR3 regions were amplified from RNA transcripts. A first-round RT-PCR of the TCR CDR3 used the HTBI primer set with the Qiagen OneStep RT-PCR kit. Using fastp at Q25 and MiXCR, TCRdb reprocessed the public reads and kept productive beta chains. Every distinct CDR3 protein forms one entry, paired with its most common genes and DNA. A total of hundreds of thousands of distinct CDR3 sequences appear in this sample, 18% of them only once. The top ten clonotypes cover 16% of the sample. Sequencing was done on a sample of blood. The receptors derive from a woman in her fifties or sixties with Graves' hyperthyroidism that later progressed to Graves' ophthalmopathy.

This clonotype has ten or more counts. The rearrangement uses TRBV3-1 and TRBJ2-7; possibly TRBD1 for D (6 bases). Germline V gives CDR1 LGHDT, CDR2 YNNKEL (reference sequence). CDR3 length: 12 amino acids. The V and J ends lost 1 base and 11 bases respectively, with 12 bases between them. CDR3 amino acids: CASSQGQQGEYF. The CDR3 DNA follows: TGTGCCAGCAGCCAAGGACAACAGGGAGAGTACTTC.

Only a few counts were recorded for this clonotype. The rearrangement uses TRBV27 and TRBJ2-1, with D perhaps matching TRBD1 (6 bases). CDR1 is MNHEY, CDR2 SMNVEV, per germline (reference sequence). The CDR3 length is 15 residues. The germline V and J ends were trimmed by 3 bases and 3 bases, with 12 bases remaining between them. The CDR3 loop is CASSFRGGFYNEQFF. CDR3 bases: TGTGCCAGCAGTTTTCGTGGGGGCTTCTACAATGAGCAGTTCTTC.

This clonotype was detected many times. CDR3 sequence (DNA): TGTGCCAGCAATCCCCAGGACAGCTATGGCTACACCTTC. This encodes CASNPQDSYGYTF. The rearrangement uses TRBV12-3 or TRBV12-4 and TRBJ1-2; a weak D match, TRBD1 (6 bases). This CDR3 contains 13 residues. Trimming stripped 7 bases from V and 4 bases from J, with 13 bases between.